This T cell receptor beta chain is from a study of shared clonotypes between healthy human individuals. Study background: There were three CD4 naive, three CD4 memory, two CD8 naive and one CD8 memory plates per donor.

Each donor was a Caucasian adult residing in Nashville, Tennessee. Splitting of CD4+ cells produced CD45RA+ naive and CD45RA-negative memory subsets. Produced via immunoSEQ multiplex PCR; TCRdb's table is partial and in-frame only. The sample has over 850,000 clones, about four fifths seen once. V was shortened by 5 bases and J by 0 bases, with 16 bases between the two germline ends. CDR3 size: 16 residues. Germline V gene data show CDR1 as MNHEY and CDR2 as SMNVEV (reference sequence). The chain carries TRBV27 and TRBJ1-1; possible D gene TRBD1, 6 bases. The TCR originated in a man aged 18 to 29 in good health. Some clones in this sample may be carry-over from other donors' samples. The sequencing input was memory CD4+ T cells from PBMCs. This sample's subset: CD45RA-negative fraction. CDR3 region: CASSPRQASLNTEAFF. The CDR3 DNA is TGTGCCAGCAGTCCCAGACAGGCTTCCCTGAACACTGAAGCTTTCTTT.